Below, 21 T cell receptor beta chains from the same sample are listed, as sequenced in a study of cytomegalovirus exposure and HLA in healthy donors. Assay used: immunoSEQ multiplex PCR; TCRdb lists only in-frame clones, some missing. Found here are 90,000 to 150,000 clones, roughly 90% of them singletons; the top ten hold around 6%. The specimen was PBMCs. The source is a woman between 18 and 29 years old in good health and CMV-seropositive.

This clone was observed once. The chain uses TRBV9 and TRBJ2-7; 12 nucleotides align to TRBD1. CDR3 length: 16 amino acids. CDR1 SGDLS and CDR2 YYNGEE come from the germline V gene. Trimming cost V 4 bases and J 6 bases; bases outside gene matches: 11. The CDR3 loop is CASSPSEGQGAVEQYF. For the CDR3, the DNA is TGTGCCAGCAGCCCTTCAGAGGGACAGGGGGCGGTCGAGCAGTACTTC.

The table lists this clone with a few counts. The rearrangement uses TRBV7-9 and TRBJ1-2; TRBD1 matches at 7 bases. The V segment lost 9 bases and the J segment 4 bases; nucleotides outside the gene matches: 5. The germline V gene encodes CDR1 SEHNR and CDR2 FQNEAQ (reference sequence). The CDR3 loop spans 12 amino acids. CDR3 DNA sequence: TGTGCCAGTAACACAGGGGCCTATGGCTACACCTTC. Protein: CASNTGAYGYTF.

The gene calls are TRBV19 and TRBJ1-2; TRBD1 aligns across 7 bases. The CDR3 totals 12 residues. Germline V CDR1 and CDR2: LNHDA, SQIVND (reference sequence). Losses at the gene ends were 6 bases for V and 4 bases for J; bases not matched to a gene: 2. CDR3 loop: CASSRQGYGYTF. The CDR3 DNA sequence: TGTGCCAGTAGCCGACAGGGCTATGGCTACACCTTC.

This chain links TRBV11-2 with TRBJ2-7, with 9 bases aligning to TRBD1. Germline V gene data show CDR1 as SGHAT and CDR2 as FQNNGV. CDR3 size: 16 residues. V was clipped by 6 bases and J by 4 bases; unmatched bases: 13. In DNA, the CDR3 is TGTGCCAGCAGTTGGAGGGACAGGGAAAAAGGTTACGAGCAGTACTTC. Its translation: CASSWRDREKGYEQYF.

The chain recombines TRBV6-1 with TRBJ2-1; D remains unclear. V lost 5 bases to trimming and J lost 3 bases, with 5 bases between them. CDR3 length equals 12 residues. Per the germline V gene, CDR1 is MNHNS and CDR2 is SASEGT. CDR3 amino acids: CASSYNYNEQFF. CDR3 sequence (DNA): TGTGCCAGCAGTTATAACTACAATGAGCAGTTCTTC.

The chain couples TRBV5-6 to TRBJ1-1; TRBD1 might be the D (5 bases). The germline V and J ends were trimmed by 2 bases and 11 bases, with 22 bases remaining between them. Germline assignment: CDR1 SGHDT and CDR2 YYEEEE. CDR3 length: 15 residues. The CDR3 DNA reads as TGTGCCAGCAGCTTAAGACAGTTGTCAGGGTTTGATGCTTTCTTT. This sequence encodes CASSLRQLSGFDAFF.

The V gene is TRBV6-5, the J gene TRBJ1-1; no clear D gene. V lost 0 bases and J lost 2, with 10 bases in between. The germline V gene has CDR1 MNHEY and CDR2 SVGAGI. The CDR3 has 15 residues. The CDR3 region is CASSYSAGINTEAFF. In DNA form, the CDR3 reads TGTGCCAGCAGTTACTCGGCGGGGATTAACACTGAAGCTTTCTTT.

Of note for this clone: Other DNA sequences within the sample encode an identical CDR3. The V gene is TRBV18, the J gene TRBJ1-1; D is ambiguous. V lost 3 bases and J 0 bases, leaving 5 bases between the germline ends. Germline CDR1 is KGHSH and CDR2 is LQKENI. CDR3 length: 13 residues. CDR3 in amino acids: CASSPYLNTEAFF. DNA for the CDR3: TGTGCCAGCTCACCCTATTTGAACACTGAAGCTTTCTTT.

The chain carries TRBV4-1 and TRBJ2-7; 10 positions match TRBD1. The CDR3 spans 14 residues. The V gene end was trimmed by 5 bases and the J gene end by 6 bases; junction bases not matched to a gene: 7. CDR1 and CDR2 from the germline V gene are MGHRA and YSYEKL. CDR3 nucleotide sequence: TGCGCCAGCAGCTACCGACAGGGGGCGGGCGAGCAGTACTTC. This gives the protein CASSYRQGAGEQYF.

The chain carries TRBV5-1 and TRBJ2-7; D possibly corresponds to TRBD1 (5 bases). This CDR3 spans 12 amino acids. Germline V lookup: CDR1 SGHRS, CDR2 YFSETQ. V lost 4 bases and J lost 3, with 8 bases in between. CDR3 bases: TGCGCCAGCAGCCCGGACATCTACGAGCAGTACTTC. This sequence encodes CASSPDIYEQYF.

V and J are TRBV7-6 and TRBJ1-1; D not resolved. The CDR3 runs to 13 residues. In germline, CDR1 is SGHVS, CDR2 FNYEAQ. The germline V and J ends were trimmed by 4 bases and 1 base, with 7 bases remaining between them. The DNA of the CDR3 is TGTGCCAGCAGCTCTAACCCGAACACTGAAGCTTTCTTT. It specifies CASSSNPNTEAFF. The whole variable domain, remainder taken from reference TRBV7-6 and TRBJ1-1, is GAGVSQSPRYKVTKRGQDVALRCDPISGHVSLYWYRQALGQGPEFLTYFNYEAQQDKSGLPNDRFSAERPEGSISTLTIQRTEQRDSAMYRCASSSNPNTEAFFGQGTRLTVV.

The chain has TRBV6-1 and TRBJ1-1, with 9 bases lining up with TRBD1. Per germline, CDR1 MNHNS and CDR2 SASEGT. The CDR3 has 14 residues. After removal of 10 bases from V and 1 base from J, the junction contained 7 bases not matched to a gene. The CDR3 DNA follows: TGTGCCATCTCGCGACAGGGGGGGAACACTGAAGCTTTCTTT. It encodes CAISRQGGNTEAFF.

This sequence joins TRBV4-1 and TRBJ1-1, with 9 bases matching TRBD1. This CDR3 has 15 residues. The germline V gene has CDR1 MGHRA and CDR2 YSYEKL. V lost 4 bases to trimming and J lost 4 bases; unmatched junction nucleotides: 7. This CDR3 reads CASSPGQGMGTEAFF. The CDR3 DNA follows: TGCGCCAGCAGCCCCGGACAGGGGATGGGCACTGAAGCTTTCTTT.

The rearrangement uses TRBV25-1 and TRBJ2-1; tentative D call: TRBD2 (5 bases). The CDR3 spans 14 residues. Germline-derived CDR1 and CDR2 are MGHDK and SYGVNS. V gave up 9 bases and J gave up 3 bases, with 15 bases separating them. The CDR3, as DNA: TGTGCCAGTTCAGCGGCAAGTCTCTACAATGAGCAGTTCTTC. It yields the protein CASSAASLYNEQFF.

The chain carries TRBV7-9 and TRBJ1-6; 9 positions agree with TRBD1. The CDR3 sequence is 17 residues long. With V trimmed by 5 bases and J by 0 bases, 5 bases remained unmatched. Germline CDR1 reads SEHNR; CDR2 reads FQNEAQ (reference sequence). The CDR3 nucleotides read TGTGCCAGCAGCACTGGACAGGGGAGCTCCTATAATTCACCCCTCCACTTT. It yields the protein CASSTGQGSSYNSPLHF.

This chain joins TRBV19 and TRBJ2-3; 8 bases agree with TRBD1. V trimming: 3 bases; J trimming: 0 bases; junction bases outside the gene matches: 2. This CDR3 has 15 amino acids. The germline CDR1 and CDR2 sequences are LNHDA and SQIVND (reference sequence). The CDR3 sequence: CASSIDRGSTDTQYF. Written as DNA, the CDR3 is TGTGCCAGTAGTATCGACAGGGGTAGCACAGATACGCAGTATTTT.

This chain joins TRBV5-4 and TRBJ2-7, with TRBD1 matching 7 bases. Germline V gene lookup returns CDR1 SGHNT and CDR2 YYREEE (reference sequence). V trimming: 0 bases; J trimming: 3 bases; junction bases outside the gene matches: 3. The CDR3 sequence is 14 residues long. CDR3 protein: CASSLDRGNYEQYF. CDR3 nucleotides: TGTGCCAGCAGCTTGGACAGGGGAAACTACGAGCAGTACTTC.

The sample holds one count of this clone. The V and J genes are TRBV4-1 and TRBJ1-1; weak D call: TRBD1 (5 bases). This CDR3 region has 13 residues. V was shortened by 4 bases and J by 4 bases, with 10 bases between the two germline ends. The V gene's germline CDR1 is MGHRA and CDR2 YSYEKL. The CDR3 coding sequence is TGCGCCAGCAGCCGCGGACACCTCACTGAAGCTTTCTTT. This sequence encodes CASSRGHLTEAFF.

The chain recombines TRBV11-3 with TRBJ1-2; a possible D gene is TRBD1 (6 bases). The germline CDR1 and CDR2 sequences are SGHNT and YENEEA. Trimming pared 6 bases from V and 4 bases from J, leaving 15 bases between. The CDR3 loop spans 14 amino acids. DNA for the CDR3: TGTGCCAGCAGTCCCTACGGACAGTCCTATGGCTACACCTTC. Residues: CASSPYGQSYGYTF.

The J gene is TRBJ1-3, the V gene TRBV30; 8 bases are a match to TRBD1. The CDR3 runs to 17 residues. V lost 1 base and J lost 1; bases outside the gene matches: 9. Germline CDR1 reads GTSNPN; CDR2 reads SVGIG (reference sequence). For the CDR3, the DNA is TGTGCCTGGAGTGACGGGACAGGCCCTCGTTCTGGAAACACCATATATTTT. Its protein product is CAWSDGTGPRSGNTIYF.

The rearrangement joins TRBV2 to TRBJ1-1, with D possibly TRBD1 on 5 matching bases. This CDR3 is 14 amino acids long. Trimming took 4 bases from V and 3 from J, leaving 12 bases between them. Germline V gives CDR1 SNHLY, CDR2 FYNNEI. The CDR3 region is CASSVGGGYTEAFF. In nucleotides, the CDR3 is TGTGCCAGCAGTGTCGGGGGAGGGTACACTGAAGCTTTCTTT.